What follows are 28 T cell receptor beta chains derived from one specimen sequenced in a study of shared clonotypes between healthy human individuals (dated by TCRdb to the early 2020s). Libraries came from the immunoSEQ multiplex PCR assay. As stored in TCRdb, this immuneACCESS dataset retains in-frame rearrangements with V and J assigned. A fraction of the clones does not appear; measured against another copy, unresolved V genes explain less than half of the discrepancy, and the remainder lacks a known reason. This sample has 2,100,000 or so clones in its table, and under 97% of those were observed once. In total, the top ten clones hold roughly 0.13% of the sample. The material sequenced was naive CD4+ T cells sorted from blood. According to the study, the label for this sample's cell subset or site signals: CD45RA+ positively selected. The source is a young man in good health.

The rearrangement links TRBV9 to TRBJ1-2; D ambiguous. The V end was cut by 6 bases, the J end by 4 bases, with 13 bases between. CDR3 length equals 13 residues. The V gene's germline CDR1 is SGDLS and CDR2 YYNGEE. CDR3 sequence (DNA): TGTGCCAGCACCCTTCAAGATTCCTATGGCTACACCTTC. Translating gives CASTLQDSYGYTF.

The V gene is TRBV7-8, the J gene TRBJ2-1; possibly TRBD2 for D (6 bases). V was trimmed by 5 bases and J by 3 bases, leaving 20 bases between them. Looked up from germline, CDR1 is SGHVS and CDR2 is FQNEAQ. This CDR3 is built from 17 residues. CDR3 sequence: CASSEPLGRGGYNEQFF. The CDR3 region has the DNA TGTGCCAGCAGCGAACCTCTCGGGCGGGGAGGCTACAATGAGCAGTTCTTC.

The chain is built from TRBV29-1 and TRBJ2-1; 11 nucleotides align to TRBD2. CDR1 SQVTM and CDR2 ANQGSEA come from the germline V gene. Trimming removed 7 bases from V and 0 bases from J; junction bases left unmatched: 8. The CDR3 is 16 amino acids. The CDR3: CSGGTSGASSYNEQFF. For the CDR3, the DNA is TGCAGCGGCGGGACTAGCGGTGCCAGCTCCTACAATGAGCAGTTCTTC.

The CDR3 here is CASSAVTQIYSNQPQHF. In nucleotides, the CDR3 is TGTGCCAGCAGTGCCGTGACCCAGATCTATAGCAATCAGCCCCAGCATTTT. This chain links TRBV28 with TRBJ1-5; unclear D gene. CDR1 is MDHEN, CDR2 SYDVKM, per germline. Trimming cost V 5 bases and J 0 bases, with 17 bases left between them. The CDR3 loop spans 17 amino acids.

The chain carries TRBV5-1 and TRBJ2-3, with 11 bases fitting TRBD2. Germline trimming cut 0 bases from V and 4 bases from J; bases unmatched to any gene: 7. Per germline, CDR1 SGHRS and CDR2 YFSETQ. The CDR3 contains 17 residues. The chain's CDR3 is CASSLAQLAGVADTQYF. The CDR3 DNA reads TGCGCCAGCAGCTTGGCCCAACTAGCGGGAGTAGCAGATACGCAGTATTTT.

The sample holds one count of this clone. In the same sample, other DNA sequences code for this CDR3. J is TRBJ2-2 and V is TRBV30; no clear D gene. Trimming removed 1 base at V and 5 bases at J, with 14 bases between. Germline CDR1 is GTSNPN and CDR2 is SVGIG (reference sequence). The CDR3 is 15 amino acids. The DNA for the CDR3 is TGTGCCTGGAGTGCCCCTGGTAGCAAGACCGGGGAGCTGTTTTTT. It translates to CAWSAPGSKTGELFF.

V is TRBV4-1 and J is TRBJ2-5, with no clear D. Trimming cost V 0 bases and J 1 base, with 12 bases left between them. The CDR3 covers 16 residues. Germline CDR1 MGHRA, CDR2 YSYEKL. CDR3 sequence: CASSQESFWGQETQYF. The CDR3 bases are TGCGCCAGCAGCCAAGAGTCTTTCTGGGGCCAAGAGACCCAGTACTTC.

The chain joins TRBV27 to TRBJ1-5; D remains unclear. This CDR3 is 13 amino acids long. CDR1 and CDR2 (germline): MNHEY, SMNVEV (reference sequence). V was trimmed by 2 bases and J by 9 bases, leaving 11 bases between them. In DNA, the CDR3 is TGTGCCAGCAGTTTAGGAACAACGGGGCCCCAGCATTTT. It translates to CASSLGTTGPQHF.

As concerns this clone: Distinct nucleotide sequences in the sample also encode this CDR3. The gene calls are TRBV7-2 and TRBJ2-7, with 10 positions matching TRBD1. CDR3 length: 14 residues. V lost 5 bases, J lost 5 bases, and 6 bases stayed unmatched. The germline gives CDR1 SGHTA, CDR2 FQGNSA. In DNA form, the CDR3 reads TGTGCCAGCAGCCCTCGGACAGGGGGTCACGAGCAGTACTTC. Encoded protein: CASSPRTGGHEQYF.

The CDR3 DNA follows: TGCGCCAGCAGCCAAGAGGGAGCGGGAGGGAGGGCAGATACGCAGTATTTT. Protein product: CASSQEGAGGRADTQYF. The V call is TRBV4-1, the J call TRBJ2-3, with 10 bases lining up with TRBD2. The trim removed 0 bases at V and 4 bases at J, leaving 7 bases unmatched. CDR3 length: 17 amino acids. Looked up from germline, CDR1 is MGHRA and CDR2 is YSYEKL.

This clone was seen just once. The chain employs TRBV5-1 and TRBJ2-5; D is possibly TRBD1 (5 bases). The CDR3 covers 15 residues. Germline values: CDR1 SGHRS, CDR2 YFSETQ. V dropped 0 bases and J dropped 1 base, with 10 bases sitting between them. In nucleotides, the CDR3 is TGCGCCAGCAGCTTGGAGGTCCAGGGCCAAGAGACCCAGTACTTC. This sequence encodes CASSLEVQGQETQYF.

The chain links TRBV6-5 to TRBJ2-2; no definite D call. With 2 bases removed from V and 7 bases from J, the gap between germline ends came to 14 bases. This CDR3 is 15 amino acids long. Germline V lookup: CDR1 MNHEY, CDR2 SVGAGI. The CDR3 DNA is TGTGCCAGCAGTTACACGGATATGGTGAGCGGGGAGCTGTTTTTT. This translates into CASSYTDMVSGELFF.

The chain combines TRBV28 with TRBJ1-4, with 7 bases matching TRBD1. J lost 8 bases, V lost 2 bases, and 8 bases had no gene match. The CDR3 length is 15 residues. Germline V gene sequence: CDR1 MDHEN, CDR2 SYDVKM. The CDR3 DNA reads as TGTGCCAGCAGTTTAAGCGACAGGGCGATGGAAAAACTGTTTTTT. This sequence encodes CASSLSDRAMEKLFF.

The chain combines TRBV10-1 with TRBJ2-3; 8 positions match TRBD2. CDR1 is WNHNN and CDR2 is SYGVQD in the germline V gene (reference sequence). Trimming took 3 bases from V and 7 from J; bases not matched to a gene: 12. The CDR3 is made up of 16 amino acids. CDR3 DNA sequence: TGCGCCAGCAGTGAAGGGTCGGCGGGGGGCCGGTATACGCAGTATTTT. This encodes CASSEGSAGGRYTQYF.

The rearrangement uses TRBV4-1 and TRBJ2-7, with a tentative D call TRBD1 (7 bases). V was pared by 4 bases and J by 4 bases, with 17 bases between. Germline values: CDR1 MGHRA, CDR2 YSYEKL. The CDR3 loop spans 15 amino acids. The CDR3 is CASSRGGGILYEQYF. The CDR3 bases are TGCGCCAGCAGCCGCGGAGGGGGCATTCTGTACGAGCAGTACTTC.

CDR3: CASSLATGGTTEAFF. For the CDR3, the DNA is TGTGCCAGCAGCTTAGCGACAGGGGGTACAACTGAAGCTTTCTTT. The chain couples TRBV7-2 to TRBJ1-1; 9 bases are a match to TRBD1. This CDR3 region has 15 residues. Losses at the gene ends were 0 bases for V and 5 bases for J; bases not matched to a gene: 4. Germline assignment: CDR1 SGHTA and CDR2 FQGNSA.

The rearrangement uses TRBV9 and TRBJ2-7, with TRBD1 matching 7 bases. CDR1 SGDLS and CDR2 YYNGEE come from the germline V gene. J was trimmed by 6 bases and V by 7 bases; bases with no gene match: 10. The CDR3 has 13 amino acids. DNA of the CDR3: TGTGCCAGCCAAACAGGGGTAAGCGGCGAGCAGTACTTC. It specifies CASQTGVSGEQYF.

Here the CDR3 reads CASTSLGSGAPLHF. The CDR3 coding sequence is TGTGCCAGCACCTCTTTGGGATCCGGGGCCCCCCTCCACTTT. The chain links TRBV2 to TRBJ1-6, with D possibly being TRBD1 (5 bases). Germline V gives CDR1 SNHLY, CDR2 FYNNEI. This CDR3 region has 14 residues. Trimming took 7 bases from V and 13 from J, leaving 20 bases between them.

The V and J genes are TRBV5-4 and TRBJ1-2, with D possibly being TRBD1 (6 bases). In germline, CDR1 is SGHNT, CDR2 YYREEE (reference sequence). CDR3 length: 14 amino acids. V was cut by 3 bases and J by 2 bases, with 11 bases left in between. The CDR3 nucleotides read TGTGCCAGCAGCTCTCTCGACAGGAACTATGGCTACACCTTC. This translates into CASSSLDRNYGYTF.

The gene calls are TRBV11-2 and TRBJ1-1; unclear D gene. The CDR3 is 15 amino acids. The germline CDR1 and CDR2 sequences are SGHAT and FQNNGV. Between the trimmed V and J ends, which lost 1 base and 0 bases, there was a span of 9 bases. The CDR3 loop reads CASSLAGTLNTEAFF. The CDR3 DNA sequence: TGTGCCAGCAGCTTAGCGGGCACTTTGAACACTGAAGCTTTCTTT.

Concerning this clone: It is likely a read error, because the conserved phenylalanine at the end of the CDR3 is missing. This chain links TRBV30 with TRBJ2-7; unclear D gene. The length of the CDR3 is 11 residues. Trimming stripped 1 base from V and 4 bases from J, with 5 bases between. Per the germline V gene, CDR1 is GTSNPN and CDR2 is SVGIG (reference sequence). Here the CDR3 DNA reads TGTGCCTGGAGTGAATCTTACGAGCAGTACCTC. It encodes CAWSESYEQYL.

V usage is TRBV6-5 and J usage is TRBJ2-7; D is unresolved. The CDR3 extends over 13 amino acids. Germline assignment: CDR1 MNHEY and CDR2 SVGAGI. V was cut by 4 bases and J by 7 bases, with 14 bases left in between. The CDR3 reads CASSSLGIGEQYF. The CDR3 DNA is TGTGCCAGCAGTTCCTTAGGGATTGGAGAGCAGTACTTC.

The chain is built from TRBV5-4 and TRBJ2-7; 7 positions agree with TRBD1. The CDR3 runs 15 residues. Trimming removed 5 bases from V and 3 bases from J; junction bases left unmatched: 11. From germline, CDR1 is SGHNT and CDR2 YYREEE (reference sequence). For the CDR3, the DNA is TGTGCCAGCAGTCAAATTTCGACAGGGAACTACGAGCAGTACTTC. Protein: CASSQISTGNYEQYF. Combining the CDR3 with reference TRBV5-4 and TRBJ2-7 gives the whole variable domain ETGVTQSPTHLIKTRGQQVTLRCSSQSGHNTVSWYQQALGQGPQFIFQYYREEENGRGNFPPRFSGLQFPNYSSELNVNALELDDSALYLCASSQISTGNYEQYFGPGTRLTVT.

The chain links TRBV7-2 to TRBJ1-6, with a tentative D call TRBD1 (5 bases). The germline V gene has CDR1 SGHTA and CDR2 FQGNSA. V shed 1 base and J shed 7 bases, with 11 bases lying between them. This CDR3 is built from 15 residues. CDR3 protein: CASSLVEGINSPLHF. In DNA form, the CDR3 reads TGTGCCAGCAGCTTAGTCGAGGGGATAAATTCACCCCTCCACTTT. The entire variable domain, with the rest obtained from reference TRBV7-2 and TRBJ1-6, is as follows: GAGVSQSPSNKVTEKGKDVELRCDPISGHTALYWYRQSLGQGLEFLIYFQGNSAPDKSGLPSDRFSAERTGGSVSTLTIQRTQQEDSAVYLCASSLVEGINSPLHFGNGTRLTVT.

The genes are TRBV25-1 and TRBJ2-3; TRBD2 agrees at 8 bases. Looked up from germline, CDR1 is MGHDK and CDR2 is SYGVNS. Trimming at V came to 2 bases and at J to 3 bases, leaving 7 bases not matched to a gene. This CDR3 is 16 amino acids long. In DNA form, the CDR3 reads TGTGCCAGCAGTGAACCCGTAGCGGGATGGACAGATACGCAGTATTTT. Translation gives CASSEPVAGWTDTQYF.

This CDR3 reads CASSFHRQFEAFF. DNA of the CDR3: TGTGCCAGCAGTTTCCACCGACAGTTTGAAGCTTTCTTT. V is TRBV28 and J is TRBJ1-1, with TRBD1 as a possible D gene (5 bases). CDR3 length: 13 residues. V gave up 3 bases and J gave up 7 bases, with 12 bases separating them. CDR1 MDHEN and CDR2 SYDVKM come from the germline V gene.

In the case of this clone: Other nucleotide sequences in the sample specify the same CDR3. This rearrangement joins TRBV10-1 to TRBJ2-7, with 11 bases lining up with TRBD2. CDR3 length equals 13 residues. The V segment lost 6 bases and the J segment 3 bases; nucleotides outside the gene matches: 1. Germline V gene sequence: CDR1 WNHNN, CDR2 SYGVQD (reference sequence). The CDR3 is CASSLAGGYEQYF. DNA of the CDR3: TGCGCCAGCAGCCTAGCGGGGGGCTACGAGCAGTACTTC.

This clone was found once. The chain employs TRBV27 and TRBJ2-7; D is uncertain. Trimming pared 1 base from V and 6 bases from J, leaving 10 bases between. Germline V gene sequence: CDR1 MNHEY, CDR2 SMNVEV (reference sequence). The CDR3 sequence is 13 residues long. CDR3 nucleotides: TGTGCCAGCAGTTTATGGGGTGTTCGCGAGCAGTACTTC. Its protein product is CASSLWGVREQYF.